The 29 T cell receptor beta chains in this list originate from one sample, sequenced in a study of T cells in women clearing cervical HPV infection. Generated by immunoSEQ multiplex PCR, the TCRdb table keeps only in-frame clones and is missing some. The table lists around 16,000 clones. Input material: blood buffy coat. These receptors were collected from a woman between 18 and 75 years old with a cervical HPV16 infection that either progressed to CIN3+ or cleared (not recorded which).

For this clone: The CDR3 end is not reached by the read, which stops 3 residues before it; the germline J gene fills it in. The rearrangement uses TRBV12-3 or TRBV12-4 and TRBJ2-7; a possible D gene is TRBD1 (6 bases). This CDR3 has 16 residues. Trimming pared 5 bases from V and 0 bases from J, leaving 17 bases between. The part of the CDR3 DNA that was read is TGTGCCAGCAGTCCCATTCGACAGGTAAGCTCCTACGAG. Translated: CASSPIRQVSSYE. The CDR3, in full, reads CASSPIRQVSSYEQYF.

A remark on this clone: The DNA ends 3 residues before the CDR3 does, and the rest of the CDR3 is filled in from the germline J gene. V and J are TRBV6-2 or TRBV6-3 and TRBJ1-1; D ambiguous. CDR3 length: 14 amino acids. Per germline, CDR1 MNHEY and CDR2 SVGEGT. The V gene lost 0 bases and the J gene lost 4 bases, with 9 bases spanning the gap. CDR3 bases read: TGTGCCAGCAGTTACTCCCTCTTAATCACTGAA. It yields the protein CASSYSLLITE. The whole CDR3 sequence is CASSYSLLITEAFF.

As concerns this clone: Read data end 3 residues before the CDR3 end; the end is taken from the germline J gene. This chain uses TRBV6-2 or TRBV6-3 with TRBJ1-2; a possible D gene is TRBD1 (5 bases). The CDR3 is made up of 14 amino acids. V was trimmed by 1 base and J by 2 bases, leaving 8 bases between them. Germline assignment: CDR1 MNHEY and CDR2 SVGEGT. The CDR3 here is CASSYCGGNYGYTF. Incomplete CDR3 DNA: TGTGCCAGCAGTTACTGTGGGGGGAACTATGGC.

Of note for this clone: Read coverage stops 3 residues before the CDR3 terminus; the germline J gene supplies the remainder. The chain links TRBV6-2 or TRBV6-3 to TRBJ1-3; a weak D match, TRBD1 (6 bases). V lost 2 bases, J lost 8 bases, and 22 bases lay in between. CDR3 length equals 17 residues. CDR1 is MNHEY and CDR2 is SVGEGT in the germline V gene. CDR3 protein: CASSYLEGSGDLDTIYF. The CDR3 bases that were read are TGTGCCAGCAGTTACCTGGAGGGGTCAGGGGACCTGGACACC.

Comment on this clone: Read coverage stops 3 residues before the CDR3 terminus; the germline J gene supplies the remainder. The genes are TRBV2 and TRBJ2-2; D is perhaps TRBD1 (6 bases). V lost 8 bases, J lost 3 bases, and 19 bases lay in between. The CDR3 is 16 residues long. In germline, CDR1 is SNHLY, CDR2 FYNNEI. The DNA read from the CDR3 is TGTGCCAGCGCCGCCCCACAGGGATTACACACCGGGGAG. Translating it yields CASAAPQGLHTGE. The full CDR3 sequence reads CASAAPQGLHTGELFF.

Comments on this clone: The sequenced fragment ends 3 residues before the CDR3 boundary, so the rest is inferred from the germline J gene. The chain carries TRBV6-2 or TRBV6-3 and TRBJ1-1; TRBD1 is a possible D gene (5 bases). The CDR3 is made up of 14 amino acids. Germline V gene lookup returns CDR1 MNHEY and CDR2 SVGEGT. Between the trimmed V and J ends, which lost 2 bases and 4 bases, there was a span of 11 bases. The CDR3 loop reads CASSYRGAFTEAFF. The DNA read from the CDR3 is TGTGCCAGCAGTTACAGGGGCGCCTTCACTGAA.

Of note for this clone: Coverage ceases 3 residues before the CDR3 finishes, and the germline J gene fills in the end. The chain is built from TRBV5-1 and TRBJ2-3; D ambiguous. Germline lookup yields CDR1 SGHRS and CDR2 YFSETQ. The V and J ends lost 0 bases and 1 base respectively, with 9 bases between them. This CDR3 spans 15 amino acids. CDR3 DNA (partial): TGCGCCAGCAGCTTGGTGGAGCGAGGCACAGATACG. Translation: CASSLVERGTDT. The whole CDR3 sequence reads CASSLVERGTDTQYF.

As regards this clone: The DNA ends 3 residues before the CDR3 does, and the rest of the CDR3 is filled in from the germline J gene. The V and J genes are TRBV29-1 and TRBJ1-1; TRBD1 might be the D (6 bases). The germline CDR1 and CDR2 sequences are SQVTM and ANQGSEA. There are 14 residues in the CDR3. The DNA read from the CDR3 is TGCAGCTCTTCCCGGATGACAGGATCGGGAGAA. Its translation is CSSSRMTGSGE. The entire CDR3 protein is CSSSRMTGSGEAFF.

Note on this clone: The observed sequence ends 3 residues before the CDR3 terminus, with the missing tail filled in from the germline J gene. This rearrangement joins TRBV20-1 to TRBJ2-1, with D uncertain. With 6 bases removed from V and 4 bases from J, the gap between germline ends came to 16 bases. The germline CDR1 and CDR2 sequences are DFQATT and SNEGSKA (reference sequence). There are 14 residues in the CDR3. The CDR3 spells CSALKGPTYNEQFF. CDR3 DNA, as far as it was read: TGCAGTGCCCTGAAGGGTCCTACGTACAATGAG.

Concerning this clone: The read comes to an end 3 residues before the CDR3 does, leaving the germline J gene to fill in the end. The V gene is TRBV2, the J gene TRBJ2-3; TRBD1 aligns across 12 bases. CDR3 length: 15 residues. Germline V gives CDR1 SNHLY, CDR2 FYNNEI. V lost 4 bases and J lost 2; bases outside the gene matches: 1. CDR3 in amino acids: CASSGDRGHTDTQYF. The CDR3 bases that were read are TGTGCCAGCAGTGGGGACAGGGGGCACACAGATACG.

As concerns this clone: The sequence runs out 3 residues before the end of the CDR3; the remainder is reconstructed from the germline J gene. This chain uses TRBV7-7 with TRBJ2-5, with TRBD2 identical over 10 bases. CDR3 length: 15 amino acids. CDR1 is SSHAT and CDR2 is FNYEAQ in the germline V gene (reference sequence). J gave up 5 bases and V 3 bases, and 6 bases lay outside the gene matches. The covered CDR3 bases are TGTGCCAGCAGCTTTAGCGGGGGGCGCGGGGAGACC. Protein sequence: CASSFSGGRGET. The CDR3 in its entirety is CASSFSGGRGETQYF.

Note on this clone: The sequenced fragment ends 3 residues before the CDR3 boundary, so the rest is inferred from the germline J gene. V usage is TRBV18 and J usage is TRBJ1-2; 9 nucleotides align to TRBD1. There are 15 residues in the CDR3. The V segment lost 6 bases and the J segment 6 bases; nucleotides outside the gene matches: 11. Per germline, CDR1 KGHSH and CDR2 LQKENI. The CDR3 reads CASSQQDRGGHGYTF. The DNA read from the CDR3 is TGTGCCAGCTCGCAACAGGACAGGGGAGGACATGGC.

The CDR3 protein is CASSREGVRNQPQHF. The CDR3 bases that were read are TGTGCCAGTAGCAGGGAGGGTGTACGCAATCAGCCC. The chain joins TRBV19 to TRBJ1-5; possible D gene TRBD1, 5 bases. Read sequence stops 3 residues before the CDR3 end, and the germline J gene provides the missing end. Germline V CDR1 and CDR2: LNHDA, SQIVND (reference sequence). The CDR3 totals 15 residues. Trimming took off 6 bases at V and 2 bases at J, with 14 bases between the two ends.

Worth noting for this clone: The read ends 3 residues shy of where the CDR3 ends; the end is completed using the germline J gene. This sequence joins TRBV19 and TRBJ2-1; unclear D gene. This CDR3 is built from 16 residues. CDR1 is LNHDA, CDR2 SQIVND, per germline (reference sequence). The V end was cut by 7 bases, the J end by 0 bases, with 16 bases between. The sequenced part of the CDR3 DNA is TGTGCCAGTACCCCCAACCCGCTTAGCTCCTACAATGAG. Protein product: CASTPNPLSSYNE. The whole CDR3 reads CASTPNPLSSYNEQFF.

For this clone: The read ends 3 residues early relative to the CDR3; the germline J gene fills the gap. This chain links TRBV5-1 with TRBJ1-1; weak D call: TRBD1 (5 bases). The CDR3 has 14 amino acids. Germline V gives CDR1 SGHRS, CDR2 YFSETQ. The V end was cut by 2 bases, the J end by 1 base, with 9 bases between. The sequenced CDR3 bases are TGCGCCAGCAGCTTAACTGGACAGAACACTGAA. Translating it yields CASSLTGQNTE. Given in full, the CDR3 is CASSLTGQNTEAFF.

Regarding this clone: Coverage ceases 3 residues before the CDR3 finishes, and the germline J gene fills in the end. The V and J genes are TRBV20-1 and TRBJ1-2; D is unresolved. The CDR3 loop spans 11 amino acids. Germline V gene sequence: CDR1 DFQATT, CDR2 SNEGSKA (reference sequence). V was shortened by 3 bases and J by 6 bases, with 8 bases between the two germline ends. The sequenced part of the CDR3 DNA is TGCAGTGCTAGTTGGAGGGATGGC. This codes for CSASWRDG. The entire CDR3 sequence reads CSASWRDGYTF.

The CDR3 DNA, read in part, is TGCAGTGGGAGGGGAGTTCCGAACACTGAA. Its protein product is CSGRGVPNTE. In full, the CDR3 is CSGRGVPNTEAFF. V gene TRBV20-1 combines with J gene TRBJ1-1, with D possibly matching TRBD1 (5 bases). The CDR3 end is not reached by the read, which stops 3 residues before it; the germline J gene fills it in. Germline-derived CDR1 and CDR2 are DFQATT and SNEGSKA (reference sequence). The CDR3 covers 13 residues. V gave up 7 bases and J gave up 1 base, with 13 bases separating them.

Notes on this clone: The read falls 3 residues short of the CDR3 end, and the missing part is taken from the germline J gene. The rearrangement uses TRBV6-2 or TRBV6-3 and TRBJ2-7; TRBD1 agrees at 10 bases. Per germline, CDR1 MNHEY and CDR2 SVGEGT. V shed 6 bases and J 2 bases; nucleotides not matched to a gene: 4. This CDR3 is built from 14 residues. Partial CDR3 DNA: TGTGCCAGCAGACGCGGGACAGGGGCCTACGAG. Translation: CASRRGTGAYE. The whole CDR3 is CASRRGTGAYEQYF.

This chain's CDR3 is CASSITSGETQYF. Partial CDR3 DNA: TGTGCCAGTAGTATAACCTCCGGGGAGACC. V gene TRBV19 combines with J gene TRBJ2-5; D is unresolved. The CDR3 end falls 3 residues outside the read, so it is completed with the germline J gene. The CDR3 consists of 13 residues. Germline loops: CDR1 LNHDA, CDR2 SQIVND (reference sequence). V dropped 2 bases and J dropped 5 bases, with 9 bases sitting between them.

As to this clone: Coverage ceases 3 residues before the CDR3 finishes, and the germline J gene fills in the end. The rearrangement links TRBV29-1 to TRBJ1-2, with 7 bases aligning to TRBD1. The CDR3 runs 12 residues. Per the germline V gene, CDR1 is SQVTM and CDR2 is ANQGSEA. Unmatched junction bases numbered 5, after V lost 6 bases and J lost 4 bases. CDR3 protein: CSVPGTVYGYTF. Partial CDR3 DNA: TGCAGCGTCCCCGGGACAGTCTATGGC.

Incomplete CDR3 DNA: TGTGCCAGTAGTATAGCAAACCACGCAGGGGTAGCCAAAAACATT. This encodes CASSIANHAGVAKNI. The CDR3, in full, reads CASSIANHAGVAKNIQYF. This rearrangement joins TRBV19 to TRBJ2-4, with a tentative D call TRBD1 (6 bases). The read ends 3 residues early relative to the CDR3; the germline J gene fills the gap. Germline lookup yields CDR1 LNHDA and CDR2 SQIVND (reference sequence). The V end was cut by 1 base, the J end by 0 bases, with 16 bases between. The CDR3 is 18 amino acids.

The covered CDR3 bases are TGTGCCACCCGCTCCAGGGTGAACACTGAA. It specifies CATRSRVNTE. The CDR3, in full, reads CATRSRVNTEAFF. The chain carries TRBV18 and TRBJ1-1; weak D call: TRBD1 (5 bases). The sequence runs out 3 residues before the end of the CDR3; the remainder is reconstructed from the germline J gene. Trimming cost V 10 bases and J 0 bases, with 12 bases left between them. Germline lookup yields CDR1 KGHSH and CDR2 LQKENI. The CDR3 consists of 13 residues.

A remark on this clone: The read ends 3 residues before the CDR3 terminus; that terminus is restored from the germline J gene. The genes are TRBV5-1 and TRBJ1-2; 10 bases fit TRBD1. This CDR3 is built from 14 residues. With 3 bases clipped from V and 4 bases from J, the junction kept 3 bases outside the gene matches. In germline, CDR1 is SGHRS, CDR2 YFSETQ. The covered CDR3 bases are TGCGCCAGCAGCTGGGGACAGGGGCTCTATGGC. Translated: CASSWGQGLYG. The entire CDR3 protein is CASSWGQGLYGYTF.

With regard to this clone: Sequencing ends 3 residues short of the CDR3 end; the germline J gene provides the rest. The rearrangement links TRBV4-2 to TRBJ1-4, with D possibly matching TRBD1 (6 bases). Trimming shortened V by 0 bases and J by 8 bases, and 13 bases separated the two germline ends. The CDR3 runs to 15 residues. The germline V gene has CDR1 LGHNA and CDR2 YNFKEQ. CDR3 residues: CASSQDGRGTEKLFF. CDR3 bases read: TGTGCCAGCAGCCAAGATGGCAGGGGCACCGAAAAA.

As to this clone: The CDR3 end lies 3 residues beyond the end of the read and is filled in from the germline J gene. The genes are TRBV2 and TRBJ1-5; 8 bases agree with TRBD1. The length of the CDR3 is 15 residues. Germline assignment: CDR1 SNHLY and CDR2 FYNNEI. The junction had 4 bases not matched to a gene; V was cut back by 2 bases and J by 4 bases. CDR3 bases read: TGTGCCAGCAGTGAAATGACAGGGGTAAATCAGCCC. Amino acid sequence: CASSEMTGVNQP. The CDR3 in full is CASSEMTGVNQPQHF.

In the case of this clone: The read stops 3 residues short of the end of the CDR3; the missing end is completed from the germline J gene. The chain is built from TRBV30 and TRBJ2-2; 8 nucleotides match TRBD1. The V gene end was trimmed by 3 bases and the J gene end by 6 bases; junction bases not matched to a gene: 9. This CDR3 region has 15 residues. CDR1 is GTSNPN and CDR2 is SVGIG in the germline V gene (reference sequence). This chain's CDR3 is CAWRGRTGFSGELFF. The covered CDR3 bases are TGTGCCTGGAGGGGGAGGACAGGGTTTTCCGGGGAG.

As for this clone: The read ends 3 residues before the CDR3 terminus; that terminus is restored from the germline J gene. This rearrangement joins TRBV28 to TRBJ2-1, with TRBD2 matching 12 bases. The CDR3 is made up of 15 amino acids. The V and J ends lost 6 bases and 7 bases, in that order; junction bases with no gene match: 7. CDR1 is MDHEN, CDR2 SYDVKM, per germline. The sequenced part of the CDR3 DNA is TGTGCCAGCAGCCTGACTAGCGGGGGCCGTAATGAG. It codes for CASSLTSGGRNE. Given in full, the CDR3 is CASSLTSGGRNEQFF.

CDR3 sequence: CASSQHRGTNEKLFF. Incomplete CDR3 DNA: TGTGCCAGCAGCCAACACAGGGGAACTAATGAAAAA. This sequence joins TRBV7-6 and TRBJ1-4, with 7 bases identical to TRBD1. The read finishes 3 residues shy of the CDR3 end, and the germline J gene is used to complete it. After removal of 5 bases from V and 1 base from J, the junction contained 4 bases not matched to a gene. The CDR3 totals 15 residues. Looked up from germline, CDR1 is SGHVS and CDR2 is FNYEAQ.

For this clone: From the germline J gene comes the end of the CDR3, since the read stops 3 residues before it. The chain combines TRBV18 with TRBJ1-5; D is perhaps TRBD1 (6 bases). Germline loops: CDR1 KGHSH, CDR2 LQKENI. V shed 3 bases and J shed 0 bases, with 15 bases lying between them. The CDR3 length is 17 residues. CDR3: CASSPIRTEDSNQPQHF. The part of the CDR3 DNA that was read is TGTGCCAGCTCACCCATCAGGACAGAAGATAGCAATCAGCCC. Drawing the rest from reference TRBV18 and TRBJ1-5, the complete variable domain is NAGVMQNPRHLVRRRGQEARLRCSPMKGHSHVYWYRQLPEEGLKFMVYLQKENIIDESGMPKERFSAEFPKEGPSILRIQQVVRGDSAAYFCASSPIRTEDSNQPQHFGDGTRLSIL.